The entry below gives a single T cell receptor (beta chain) sequence along with its context. Some clones are missing from TCRdb's copy, which holds only in-frame ones; the method was immunoSEQ multiplex PCR. There are some 160,000 clones in the sample; 88% occur only once, and 2.5% to 3.5% lies in the top ten. V trimming: 5 bases; J trimming: 5 bases; junction bases outside the gene matches: 10. Germline V gene lookup returns CDR1 MNHEY and CDR2 SMNVEV (reference sequence). This CDR3 comprises 16 residues. The sample comes from a study of cytomegalovirus exposure and HLA in healthy donors. Sequenced sample: PBMCs. This TCR came from a man between 18 and 29 years old in good health and CMV-seronegative. This chain joins TRBV27 and TRBJ1-1, with 11 bases aligning to TRBD1. CDR3 amino acids: CASSLGTGGSRTEAFF. CDR3 in DNA: TGTGCCAGCAGTCTAGGGACAGGGGGATCGCGAACTGAAGCTTTCTTT.